This TCR beta chain was found in a study of CD8+ T cells in alopecia areata. In the study overall: Each day, treated patients took oral tofacitinib twice, at 5 to 10 mg per dose. General study points: Researchers report lesional scalp, most notably alopecia totalis/universalis, outstripped normal scalp in clonality. Many expanded lesional clones persisted during tofacitinib (in both scalp and blood).

Worth noting for this clone: Its target is unknown.

Extracted from the samples, RNA was reverse transcribed into cDNA to serve as the sequencing template. Here immunoSEQ multiplex PCR was the method, and the copy in TCRdb shows in-frame clones only, minus some. The sample lists fewer than 250,000 clones; 60% to 70% were seen once. Per germline, CDR1 GTSNPN and CDR2 SVGIG (reference sequence). The germline V and J ends were trimmed by 1 base and 0 bases, with 17 bases remaining between them. This CDR3 region has 17 residues. As to treatment: oral pan-JAK inhibitor, 5-10 mg twice daily. The rearrangement uses TRBV30 and TRBJ2-3; tentatively, D is TRBD2 (5 bases). The receptor was isolated from a human donor with alopecia areata. The specimen comprised CD4+ T cells sorted from blood, sampled at week 4, from a patient treated with tofacitinib. The CDR3 is CAWSGVIGGSSTDTQYF. Here the CDR3 DNA reads TGTGCCTGGAGTGGGGTAATAGGAGGCTCGAGCACAGATACGCAGTATTTT.